These 12 T cell receptor beta chains came from one sample sequenced in a study of blood T cell repertoires in COVID-19 (dated by TCRdb to 2020 to 2022). The library was obtained by the immunoSEQ multiplex PCR assay. TCRdb mirrors the immuneACCESS table, restricted to in-frame sequences. Some clones are absent from its copies; in checked studies, under half trace to an unresolved V gene, and the reason for the others is unknown. Counted in this sample were 200,000 to 250,000 clones; approximately 90% of them appeared once. Around 2.7% of the sample belongs to the ten largest clones. Sequencing was performed on PBMCs or T cells enriched from blood (not recorded which). The receptors come from a woman aged 25-40 years who had recovered from COVID-19.

The genes are TRBV2 and TRBJ2-7; weak D call: TRBD1 (5 bases). The V end was cut by 7 bases, the J end by 2 bases, with 9 bases between. The CDR3 consists of 12 residues. In germline, CDR1 is SNHLY, CDR2 FYNNEI. DNA of the CDR3: TGTGCCAGCATTGGGGCTACCTACGAGCAGTACTTC. This translates into CASIGATYEQYF.

The gene calls are TRBV3-1 (or the pseudogene TRBV3-2) and TRBJ1-1, with TRBD1 as a possible D gene (6 bases). The CDR3 loop spans 13 amino acids. V lost 4 bases and J 2 bases, leaving 8 bases between the germline ends. CDR1 is LGHDT and CDR2 is YNNKEL in the germline V gene (reference sequence). The DNA for the CDR3 is TGTGCCAGCAGCCCCGGGACAAACACTGAAGCTTTCTTT. Translation gives CASSPGTNTEAFF.

This sequence joins TRBV5-1 and TRBJ2-3; the match to TRBD2 covers 13 bases. The CDR3 runs to 19 residues. With V trimmed by 0 bases and J by 0 bases, 7 bases remained unmatched. Germline assignment: CDR1 SGHRS and CDR2 YFSETQ. The CDR3 reads CASSLETLLAGGSTDTQYF. The CDR3 bases are TGCGCCAGCAGCTTGGAGACATTACTAGCGGGGGGGAGCACAGATACGCAGTATTTT.

The chain recombines TRBV7-2 with TRBJ1-1; maybe TRBD1 (5 bases). Germline-derived CDR1 and CDR2 are SGHTA and FQGNSA. V lost 1 base to trimming and J lost 6 bases, with 15 bases between them. The CDR3 consists of 15 residues. DNA for the CDR3: TGTGCCAGCAGCTTAGGCAGGGCCGATATAGCTGAAGCTTTCTTT. Encoded protein: CASSLGRADIAEAFF.

The chain is built from TRBV12-3 or TRBV12-4 and TRBJ2-4; 7 nucleotides agree with TRBD1. The CDR3 spans 13 residues. Germline trimming cut 5 bases from V and 8 bases from J; bases unmatched to any gene: 6. The CDR3 DNA reads as TGTGCCAGCAGTCAGCGACAGGGCCACATTCAGTACTTC. As protein: CASSQRQGHIQYF.

The chain combines TRBV29-1 with TRBJ1-3; D unresolved. Germline V gives CDR1 SQVTM, CDR2 ANQGSEA. This CDR3 spans 12 amino acids. Trimming took off 4 bases at V and 4 bases at J, with 8 bases between the two ends. CDR3 sequence: CSVGQIGNTIYF. The CDR3, as DNA: TGCAGCGTTGGTCAGATAGGAAACACCATATATTTT.

The chain carries TRBV7-9 and TRBJ1-4; D remains unclear. Germline V gene data show CDR1 as SEHNR and CDR2 as FQNEAQ (reference sequence). Trimming shortened V by 4 bases and J by 0 bases, and 6 bases separated the two germline ends. The CDR3 is 14 residues long. The CDR3 sequence: CASSSTTTNEKLFF. The CDR3 DNA follows: TGTGCCAGCAGCTCGACAACAACTAATGAAAAACTGTTTTTT.

V and J are TRBV6-5 and TRBJ2-2, with TRBD1 matching 9 bases. Per the germline V gene, CDR1 is MNHEY and CDR2 is SVGAGI. Trimming removed 11 bases from V and 7 bases from J; junction bases left unmatched: 11. The CDR3 spans 14 residues. Written as DNA, the CDR3 is TGTGCCTGTTCCGGGACAGGGAATGGCGGGGAGCTGTTTTTT. Protein: CACSGTGNGGELFF.

This sequence joins TRBV6-2 or TRBV6-3 and TRBJ2-4, with 8 bases fitting TRBD1. The CDR3 extends over 16 amino acids. Germline CDR1 and CDR2: MNHEY and SVGEGT. V lost 1 base to trimming and J lost 4 bases; unmatched junction nucleotides: 6. The CDR3 region is CASSYLLTGGKNIQYF. The CDR3 bases are TGTGCCAGCAGTTACTTACTAACAGGGGGAAAAAACATTCAGTACTTC.

This clone was observed a few times. The gene calls are TRBV2 and TRBJ1-1, with D tentatively TRBD1 (6 bases). Germline CDR1 reads SNHLY; CDR2 reads FYNNEI. The V gene lost 9 bases and the J gene lost 6 bases, with 20 bases spanning the gap. CDR3 length: 14 residues. Here the CDR3 reads CARRLGGGASEAFF. The CDR3 DNA is TGTGCCAGAAGACTAGGTGGGGGGGCCTCTGAAGCTTTCTTT.

The chain combines TRBV13 with TRBJ2-7, with 7 bases matching TRBD1. The germline V gene has CDR1 PRHDT and CDR2 FYEKMQ (reference sequence). The junction had 8 bases not matched to a gene; V was cut back by 2 bases and J by 4 bases. This CDR3 has 15 residues. CDR3 loop: CASSLTGEKNYEQYF. DNA for the CDR3: TGTGCCAGCAGCTTAACAGGGGAGAAGAATTACGAGCAGTACTTC.

Here the CDR3 reads CASSPPYGLADRDTQYF. CDR3 bases: TGTGCCAGCTCACCACCATATGGACTAGCGGACCGGGATACGCAGTATTTT. This sequence joins TRBV18 and TRBJ2-3, with 10 bases that match TRBD2. The CDR3 is 17 amino acids. Germline CDR1 is KGHSH and CDR2 is LQKENI. V shed 0 bases and J 6 bases; nucleotides not matched to a gene: 9.